The source of this T cell receptor (beta chain) is a study of OX40 agonist ivuxolimab in advanced cancers. The data were produced by immunoSEQ multiplex PCR, yet TCRdb's version contains in-frame clones alone and is incomplete. The table shows tens of thousands of clones, with 90% occurring only once. About this clone itself: Its target is unknown.

Germline values: CDR1 KGHSH, CDR2 LQKENI. V was trimmed by 3 bases and J by 4 bases, leaving 12 bases between them. This CDR3 has 14 residues. Study results and limitations: Expansion of clones was among the lowest in partial responders at 0.1-3.0 mg/kg.

The chain recombines TRBV18 with TRBJ1-1; possibly TRBD1 for D (6 bases). The specimen was CD4+ or CD8+ T cells sorted from blood, collected in a trial of the OX40 agonist ivuxolimab. The clonotype was recovered from an adult with an advanced solid tumor such as melanoma, head and neck, liver or kidney cancer. The CDR3 loop is CASSPRTAITEAFF. Here the CDR3 DNA reads TGTGCCAGCTCACCCCGGACAGCCATCACTGAAGCTTTCTTT.